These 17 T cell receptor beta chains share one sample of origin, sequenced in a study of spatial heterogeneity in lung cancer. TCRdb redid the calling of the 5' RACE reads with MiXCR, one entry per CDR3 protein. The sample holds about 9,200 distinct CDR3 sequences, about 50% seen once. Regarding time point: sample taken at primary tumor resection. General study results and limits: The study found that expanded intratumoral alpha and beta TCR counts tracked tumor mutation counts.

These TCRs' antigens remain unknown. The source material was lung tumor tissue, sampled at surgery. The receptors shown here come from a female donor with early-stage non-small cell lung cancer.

CDR3 sequence: CAIRQFYNSPLHF. The CDR3 DNA reads TGTGCCATCCGACAGTTCTATAATTCACCCCTCCACTTT. This rearrangement joins TRBV10-3 to TRBJ1-6; a possible D gene is TRBD1 (5 bases). The germline V and J ends were trimmed by 8 bases and 3 bases, with 8 bases remaining between them. The CDR3 is 13 amino acids. CDR1 is ENHRY and CDR2 is SYGVKD in the germline V gene.

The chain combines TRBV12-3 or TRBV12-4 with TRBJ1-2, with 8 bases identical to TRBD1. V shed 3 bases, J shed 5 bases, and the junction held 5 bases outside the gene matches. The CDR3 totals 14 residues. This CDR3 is CASSFGQGGYGYTF. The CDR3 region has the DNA TGTGCCAGCAGTTTTGGACAGGGCGGGTATGGCTACACCTTC.

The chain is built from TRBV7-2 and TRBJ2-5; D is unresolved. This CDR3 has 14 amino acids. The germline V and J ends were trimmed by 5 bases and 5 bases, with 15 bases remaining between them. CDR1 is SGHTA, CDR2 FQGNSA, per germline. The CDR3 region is CASSPPPGLETQYF. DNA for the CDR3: TGTGCCAGCAGCCCTCCCCCCGGCTTGGAGACCCAGTACTTC.

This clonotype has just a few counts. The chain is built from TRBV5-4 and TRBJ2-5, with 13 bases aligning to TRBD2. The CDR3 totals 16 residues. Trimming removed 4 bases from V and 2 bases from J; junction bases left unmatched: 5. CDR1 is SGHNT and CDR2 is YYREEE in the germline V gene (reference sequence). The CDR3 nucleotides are TGTGCCAGCAGCCCCCGACTAGCGGGGGGACAAGAGACCCAGTACTTC. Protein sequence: CASSPRLAGGQETQYF.

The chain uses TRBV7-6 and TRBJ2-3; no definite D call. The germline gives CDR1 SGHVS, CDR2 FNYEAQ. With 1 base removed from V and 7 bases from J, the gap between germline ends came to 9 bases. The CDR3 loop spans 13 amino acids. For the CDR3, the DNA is TGTGCCAGCAGCTTAGAGCGCCGAAATACGCAGTATTTT. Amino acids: CASSLERRNTQYF.

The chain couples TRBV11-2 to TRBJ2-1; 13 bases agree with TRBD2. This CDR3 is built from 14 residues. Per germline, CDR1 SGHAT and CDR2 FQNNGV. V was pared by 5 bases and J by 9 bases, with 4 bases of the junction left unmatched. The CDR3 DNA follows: TGTGCCAGCAGCGTCAGGACTAGCGGGAGTGAGCAGTTCTTC. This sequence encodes CASSVRTSGSEQFF. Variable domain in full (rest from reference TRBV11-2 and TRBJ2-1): EAGVAQSPRYKIIEKRQSVAFWCNPISGHATLYWYQQILGQGPKLLIQFQNNGVVDDSQLPKDRFSAERLKGVDSTLKIQPAKLEDSAVYLCASSVRTSGSEQFFGPGTRLTVL.

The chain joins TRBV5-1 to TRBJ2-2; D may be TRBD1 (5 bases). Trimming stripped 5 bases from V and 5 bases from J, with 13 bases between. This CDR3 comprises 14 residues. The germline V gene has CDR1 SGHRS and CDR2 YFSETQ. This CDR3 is CASSSGARTGELFF. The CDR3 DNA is TGCGCCAGCAGTAGTGGGGCGCGGACCGGGGAGCTGTTTTTT.

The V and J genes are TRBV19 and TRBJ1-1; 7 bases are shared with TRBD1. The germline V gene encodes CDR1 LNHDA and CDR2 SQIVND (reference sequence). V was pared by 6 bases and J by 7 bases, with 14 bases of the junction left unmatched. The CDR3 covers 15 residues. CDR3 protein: CASRRQGRYDNEAFF. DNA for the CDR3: TGTGCCAGTAGAAGACAGGGCCGTTACGATAATGAAGCTTTCTTT.

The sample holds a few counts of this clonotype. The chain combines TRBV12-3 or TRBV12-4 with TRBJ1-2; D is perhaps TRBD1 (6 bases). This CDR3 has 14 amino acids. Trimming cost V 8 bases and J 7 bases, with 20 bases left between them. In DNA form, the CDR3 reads TGTGCCAGCGCGGCAGGGGCCATCCAAATTGGCTACACCTTC. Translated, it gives CASAAGAIQIGYTF.

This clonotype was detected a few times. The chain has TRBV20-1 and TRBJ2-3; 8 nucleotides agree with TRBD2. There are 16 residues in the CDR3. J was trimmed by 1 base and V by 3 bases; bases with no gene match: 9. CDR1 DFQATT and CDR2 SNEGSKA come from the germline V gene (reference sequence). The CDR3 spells CSASDAGGLGTDTQYF. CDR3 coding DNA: TGCAGTGCTAGCGATGCGGGGGGCCTAGGCACAGATACGCAGTATTTT.

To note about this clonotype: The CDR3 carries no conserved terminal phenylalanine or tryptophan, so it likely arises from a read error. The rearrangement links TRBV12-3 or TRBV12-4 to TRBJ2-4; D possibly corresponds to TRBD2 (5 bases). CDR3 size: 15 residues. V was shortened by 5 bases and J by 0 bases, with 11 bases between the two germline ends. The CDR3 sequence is CASSPLRVAKNIQYL. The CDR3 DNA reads TGTGCCAGCAGTCCCCTGAGGGTAGCCAAAAACATTCAGTACCTC.

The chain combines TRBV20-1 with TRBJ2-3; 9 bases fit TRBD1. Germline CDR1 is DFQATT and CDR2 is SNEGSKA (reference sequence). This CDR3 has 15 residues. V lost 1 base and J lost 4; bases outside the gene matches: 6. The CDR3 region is CSARGHRGPSDTQYF. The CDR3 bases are TGCAGTGCTAGAGGCCACAGGGGGCCATCAGATACGCAGTATTTT.

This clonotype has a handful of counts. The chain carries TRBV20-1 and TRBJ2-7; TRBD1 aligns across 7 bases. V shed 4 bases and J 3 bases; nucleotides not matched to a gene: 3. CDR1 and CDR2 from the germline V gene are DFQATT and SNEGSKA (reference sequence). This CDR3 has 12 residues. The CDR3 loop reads CSATDRVYEQYF. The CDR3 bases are TGCAGTGCTACCGACAGGGTCTACGAGCAGTACTTC.

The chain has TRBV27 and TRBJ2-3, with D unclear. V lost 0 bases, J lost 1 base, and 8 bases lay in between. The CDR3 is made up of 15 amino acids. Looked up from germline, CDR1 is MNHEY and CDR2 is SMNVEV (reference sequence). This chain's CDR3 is CASSLSMVGTDTQYF. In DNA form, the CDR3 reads TGTGCCAGCAGTTTATCGATGGTAGGCACAGATACGCAGTATTTT.

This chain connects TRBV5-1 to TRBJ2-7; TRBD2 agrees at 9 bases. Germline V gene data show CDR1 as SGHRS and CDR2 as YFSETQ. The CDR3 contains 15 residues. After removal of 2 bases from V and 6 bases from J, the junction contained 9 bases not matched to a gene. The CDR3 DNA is TGCGCCAGCAGCTTCTCCGGGACTAGCACTGGCGAGCAGTACTTC. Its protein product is CASSFSGTSTGEQYF.

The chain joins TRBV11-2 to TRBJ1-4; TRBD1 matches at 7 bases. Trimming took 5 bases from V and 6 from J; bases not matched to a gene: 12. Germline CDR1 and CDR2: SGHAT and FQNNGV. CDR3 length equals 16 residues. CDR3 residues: CASSPTGKGNYEKLFF. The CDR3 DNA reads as TGTGCCAGCAGCCCGACAGGGAAGGGGAATTATGAAAAACTGTTTTTT.

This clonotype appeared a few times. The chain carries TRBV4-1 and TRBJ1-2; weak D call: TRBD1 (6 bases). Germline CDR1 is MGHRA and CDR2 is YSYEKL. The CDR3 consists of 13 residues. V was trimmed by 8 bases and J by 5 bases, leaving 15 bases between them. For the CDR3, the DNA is TGCGCCAGCCGTTCCGGGACAAGATATGGCTACACCTTC. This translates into CASRSGTRYGYTF.